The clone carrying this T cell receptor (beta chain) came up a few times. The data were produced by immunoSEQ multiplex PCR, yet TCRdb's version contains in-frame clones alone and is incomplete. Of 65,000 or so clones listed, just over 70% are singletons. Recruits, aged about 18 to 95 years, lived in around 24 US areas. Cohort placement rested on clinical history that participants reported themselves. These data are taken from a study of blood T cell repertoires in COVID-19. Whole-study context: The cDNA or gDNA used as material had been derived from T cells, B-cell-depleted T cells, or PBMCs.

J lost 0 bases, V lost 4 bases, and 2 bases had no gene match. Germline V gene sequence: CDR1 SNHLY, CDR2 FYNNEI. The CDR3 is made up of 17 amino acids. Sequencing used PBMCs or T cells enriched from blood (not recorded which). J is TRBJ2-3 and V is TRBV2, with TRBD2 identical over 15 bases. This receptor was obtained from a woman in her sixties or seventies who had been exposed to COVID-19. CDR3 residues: CASSGTSGGVSTDTQYF. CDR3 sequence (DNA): TGTGCCAGCAGTGGGACTAGCGGGGGGGTGAGCACAGATACGCAGTATTTT.